The 22 T cell receptor beta chains below come from one sample, sequenced in a study of blood T cells in healthy people across ages. The authors ran a second PCR of about 7 to 11 cycles using a sample-barcoded 5' primer and a J-beta primer mix. One entry per CDR3 protein results from TCRdb running MiXCR on the 5' RACE reads. The data hold hundreds of thousands of distinct CDR3 sequences, with about 42% observed a single time. Sequenced input: blood. These receptors all come from a man aged 60 to 69 in good health.

The chain recombines TRBV27 with TRBJ2-7; D is perhaps TRBD1 (6 bases). This CDR3 has 14 amino acids. Trimming removed 6 bases at V and 3 bases at J, with 15 bases between. Looked up from germline, CDR1 is MNHEY and CDR2 is SMNVEV (reference sequence). In DNA, the CDR3 is TGTGCCAGCAGCCCCGGGACAAAGTTCTACGAGCAGTACTTC. Its translation is CASSPGTKFYEQYF.

The V gene is TRBV27, the J gene TRBJ2-7, with D hard to call. The CDR3 runs 15 residues. V was pared by 0 bases and J by 2 bases, with 11 bases between. Germline-derived CDR1 and CDR2 are MNHEY and SMNVEV (reference sequence). DNA of the CDR3: TGTGCCAGCAGTTTATCCACAGACAAGACCTACGAGCAGTACTTC. The encoded protein is CASSLSTDKTYEQYF.

This clonotype was recorded many times. The chain links TRBV10-3 to TRBJ2-7, with TRBD1 as a possible D gene (6 bases). This CDR3 contains 12 residues. Germline values: CDR1 ENHRY, CDR2 SYGVKD. V was clipped by 2 bases and J by 5 bases, with 7 bases between them. The CDR3 sequence: CAISETGNEQYF. As DNA, the CDR3 is TGTGCCATCAGTGAGACAGGGAACGAGCAGTACTTC.

Many counts were recorded for this clonotype. The rearrangement uses TRBV29-1 and TRBJ2-1; TRBD2 agrees at 8 bases. V lost 3 bases and J lost 4; bases outside the gene matches: 2. The CDR3 sequence is 13 residues long. The V gene's germline CDR1 is SQVTM and CDR2 ANQGSEA. CDR3 region: CSVETGGYNEQFF. The CDR3, as DNA: TGCAGCGTTGAGACGGGGGGGTACAATGAGCAGTTCTTC.

The chain uses TRBV12-3 or TRBV12-4 and TRBJ2-7, with 13 bases fitting TRBD2. Losses at the gene ends were 6 bases for V and 1 base for J; bases not matched to a gene: 0. This CDR3 has 14 amino acids. In DNA form, the CDR3 reads TGTGCCAGCAGGACTAGCGGGGGGTCCTACGAGCAGTACTTC. This sequence encodes CASRTSGGSYEQYF.

For the CDR3, the DNA is TGCAGTGCTAGAGAAATCCTGGGTGTTGGGCTGTATTTT. Protein product: CSAREILGVGLYF. The rearrangement joins TRBV20-1 to TRBJ2-3; unclear D gene. CDR1 and CDR2 (germline): DFQATT, SNEGSKA (reference sequence). V lost 0 bases to trimming and J lost 14 bases, with 18 bases between them. The CDR3 length is 13 residues.

This clonotype was counted only a few times. The chain uses TRBV7-2 and TRBJ2-7; 9 nucleotides agree with TRBD2. The CDR3 runs 17 residues. Germline V CDR1 and CDR2: SGHTA, FQGNSA. V gave up 1 base and J gave up 4 bases; unmatched junction bases: 11. This chain's CDR3 is CASSLGNSGGRKYEQYF. DNA for the CDR3: TGTGCCAGCAGCTTAGGGAATAGCGGGGGCAGGAAGTACGAGCAGTACTTC. The whole variable domain, filled in from reference TRBV7-2 and TRBJ2-7, reads GAGVSQSPSNKVTEKGKDVELRCDPISGHTALYWYRQSLGQGLEFLIYFQGNSAPDKSGLPSDRFSAERTGGSVSTLTIQRTQQEDSAVYLCASSLGNSGGRKYEQYFGPGTRLTVT.

The J gene is TRBJ1-6, the V gene TRBV11-2; 9 nucleotides agree with TRBD1. CDR1 and CDR2 (germline): SGHAT, FQNNGV. The J segment lost 4 bases and the V segment lost 5 bases, leaving 6 bases of the junction unmatched. The length of the CDR3 is 16 residues. CDR3 in DNA: TGTGCCAGCAGCCCCCGGACAGGGGCTTATAATTCACCCCTCCACTTT. Translating it yields CASSPRTGAYNSPLHF. Together with reference TRBV11-2 and TRBJ1-6, the CDR3 gives the full variable domain: EAGVAQSPRYKIIEKRQSVAFWCNPISGHATLYWYQQILGQGPKLLIQFQNNGVVDDSQLPKDRFSAERLKGVDSTLKIQPAKLEDSAVYLCASSPRTGAYNSPLHFGNGTRLTVT.

This rearrangement joins TRBV6-5 to TRBJ1-5; D is perhaps TRBD1 (6 bases). The germline V gene encodes CDR1 MNHEY and CDR2 SVGAGI. This CDR3 contains 12 residues. The V end lost 11 bases, the J end lost 6 bases, and 14 bases lay between the germline ends. CDR3 loop: CAAGGGTQPQHF. The CDR3 nucleotides read TGTGCCGCCGGCGGGGGCACTCAGCCCCAGCATTTT.

This rearrangement joins TRBV3-1 to TRBJ1-4; 7 nucleotides match TRBD1. The trim removed 8 bases at V and 8 bases at J, leaving 11 bases unmatched. This CDR3 is built from 14 residues. Germline CDR1 LGHDT, CDR2 YNNKEL (reference sequence). CDR3 residues: CASALGQRGEKLFF. The DNA for the CDR3 is TGTGCCAGCGCATTGGGACAGCGCGGCGAAAAACTGTTTTTT.

In DNA, the CDR3 is TGTGCCAGCAAGACAGTTGGGACCGGGGAGCTGTTTTTT. It encodes CASKTVGTGELFF. The chain joins TRBV28 to TRBJ2-2; D is possibly TRBD1 (5 bases). V lost 7 bases and J lost 5, with 11 bases in between. The germline V gene has CDR1 MDHEN and CDR2 SYDVKM. The CDR3 runs 13 residues. Full variable domain (rest looked up from reference TRBV28 and TRBJ2-2): DVKVTQSSRYLVKRTGEKVFLECVQDMDHENMFWYRQDPGLGLRLIYFSYDVKMKEKGDIPEGYSVSREKKERFSLILESASTNQTSMYLCASKTVGTGELFFGEGSRLTVL.

V usage is TRBV11-3 and J usage is TRBJ2-1; 8 bases match TRBD2. V lost 6 bases and J lost 9; bases outside the gene matches: 4. Germline CDR1 is SGHNT and CDR2 is YENEEA. This CDR3 region has 12 residues. The CDR3 DNA reads TGTGCCAGCAGTTATACTAGCGGTGAGCAGTTCTTC. Protein product: CASSYTSGEQFF.

This rearrangement joins TRBV18 to TRBJ1-2; 7 nucleotides agree with TRBD1. The CDR3 sequence is 13 residues long. The germline gives CDR1 KGHSH, CDR2 LQKENI. After removal of 6 bases from V and 4 bases from J, the junction contained 5 bases not matched to a gene. CDR3 residues: CASSLEGAYGYTF. CDR3 in DNA: TGTGCCAGCTCTTTAGAGGGGGCCTATGGCTACACCTTC.

The sample holds a few counts of this clonotype. J is TRBJ2-3 and V is TRBV12-3 or TRBV12-4; 7 nucleotides agree with TRBD1. V lost 5 bases and J lost 1; bases outside the gene matches: 3. The CDR3 runs 14 residues. CDR3 sequence: CASSDRVRTDTQYF. The CDR3, as DNA: TGTGCCAGCAGTGACAGGGTACGCACAGATACGCAGTATTTT.

The gene calls are TRBV12-5 and TRBJ2-1; TRBD1 agrees at 8 bases. Trimming removed 6 bases from V and 1 base from J; junction bases left unmatched: 5. Per the germline V gene, CDR1 is LGHNT and CDR2 is FRNRAP. The CDR3 has 15 amino acids. CDR3 residues: CASGTGQGSYNEQFF. The CDR3 DNA follows: TGTGCTAGTGGAACTGGACAGGGATCCTACAATGAGCAGTTCTTC.

Comments on this clonotype: Relative to the germline gene, one junction end is altered; a read error may explain this. The chain employs TRBV29-1 and TRBJ1-1; perhaps TRBD1 as D (5 bases). CDR3 length: 12 residues. CDR1 is SQVTM and CDR2 is ANQGSEA in the germline V gene. CDR3 loop: CSSGGPNTETFF. The DNA of the CDR3 is TGCAGCTCCGGGGGACCGAACACTGAAACTTTCTTT.

This clonotype was counted between two and nine times. The V call is TRBV6-1, the J call TRBJ2-5; D possibly corresponds to TRBD2 (5 bases). This CDR3 comprises 15 residues. Germline V CDR1 and CDR2: MNHNS, SASEGT. The V gene lost 4 bases and the J gene lost 4 bases, with 16 bases spanning the gap. CDR3 nucleotide sequence: TGTGCCAGCAGTGTCAGCCTCGGGGTAGGAGAGACCCAGTACTTC. It specifies CASSVSLGVGETQYF.

The chain links TRBV7-8 to TRBJ2-2; weak D call: TRBD1 (6 bases). With 1 base removed from V and 5 bases from J, the gap between germline ends came to 17 bases. Germline V gene lookup returns CDR1 SGHVS and CDR2 FQNEAQ. The CDR3 sequence is 17 residues long. In nucleotides, the CDR3 is TGTGCCAGCAGCTTAGGTTTACCCTTTGGACAGACCGGGGAGCTGTTTTTT. Its protein is CASSLGLPFGQTGELFF.

A few counts support this clonotype. This chain connects TRBV4-1 to TRBJ2-1; 10 nucleotides line up with TRBD2. Germline V CDR1 and CDR2: MGHRA, YSYEKL. The CDR3 totals 16 residues. The J segment lost 8 bases and the V segment lost 1 base, leaving 8 bases of the junction unmatched. The CDR3 loop is CASSQVGASGGDEQFF. Written as DNA, the CDR3 is TGCGCCAGCAGCCAAGTCGGCGCTAGCGGGGGCGATGAGCAGTTCTTC.

This clonotype was seen only a few times. The J gene is TRBJ2-7, the V gene TRBV7-2; 7 bases match TRBD2. Trimming removed 4 bases from V and 2 bases from J; junction bases left unmatched: 8. Germline V CDR1 and CDR2: SGHTA, FQGNSA. This CDR3 contains 15 residues. CDR3 sequence reads: CASSSAGGSAYEQYF. CDR3 DNA sequence: TGTGCCAGCAGCTCCGCCGGCGGGAGTGCCTACGAGCAGTACTTC.

The rearrangement uses TRBV10-3 and TRBJ2-3; no firm D call. The CDR3 consists of 14 residues. V was clipped by 3 bases and J by 2 bases, with 9 bases between them. Looked up from germline, CDR1 is ENHRY and CDR2 is SYGVKD. The CDR3 protein is CAISEGQTTDTQYF. The CDR3 region has the DNA TGTGCCATCAGTGAAGGGCAGACCACAGATACGCAGTATTTT.

This chain uses TRBV18 with TRBJ1-2, with D tentatively TRBD1 (5 bases). This CDR3 comprises 16 residues. The V end lost 4 bases, the J end lost 8 bases, and 23 bases lay between the germline ends. In germline, CDR1 is KGHSH, CDR2 LQKENI. In DNA form, the CDR3 reads TGTGCCAGCTCACTGCAAACAGGCCCGGCCGGCGGGGGCTACACCTTC. Translating gives CASSLQTGPAGGGYTF.